Shown below are 20 T cell receptor beta chains from a single sample sequenced in a study of beta chain features in type 1 diabetes (dated by TCRdb to about 2018). Results the study describes overall, beyond this receptor: Type 1 diabetes patients showed a moderate but significant shortening of TCRB CDR3 length in all four CD4+ subsets.

The library was obtained by the immunoSEQ multiplex PCR assay. All of the isolated RNA was reverse transcribed with the High Capacity cDNA Reverse Transcription Kit, so expressed TCRB transcripts were sequenced. TCRdb mirrors the immuneACCESS table, restricted to in-frame sequences. Some clones are absent from its copies; in checked studies, under half trace to an unresolved V gene, and the reason for the others is unknown. Counted in this sample were almost 350,000 clones; 9.3% of them appeared once. The ten largest account for more than 0.8% of the sample. These receptors' targets are unknown. The sequenced sample consisted of central memory CD4+ T cells from blood. Every receptor here comes from a man younger than 45 with type 1 diabetes.

The chain has TRBV7-2 and TRBJ2-6, with D unclear. The CDR3 runs to 17 residues. Germline CDR1 and CDR2: SGHTA and FQGNSA. Trimming removed 3 bases from V and 0 bases from J, with 12 bases in between. The CDR3 nucleotides read TGTGCCAGCAGCTTGATGGGCGCCTACTCTGGGGCCAACGTCCTGACTTTC. It encodes CASSLMGAYSGANVLTF.

This clone occurred a few times. The chain carries TRBV2 and TRBJ2-7; no reliable D call. Per the germline V gene, CDR1 is SNHLY and CDR2 is FYNNEI. V lost 6 bases and J lost 6, with 12 bases in between. The CDR3 is 12 amino acids. CDR3 loop: CASSEDAVEQYF. CDR3 bases: TGTGCCAGCAGCGAGGACGCGGTCGAGCAGTACTTC.

This clone was recorded many times. The chain links TRBV14 to TRBJ2-5, with D possibly matching TRBD1 (6 bases). Germline loops: CDR1 SGHDN, CDR2 FVKESK. The CDR3 length is 19 residues. V lost 4 bases and J 5 bases, leaving 29 bases between the germline ends. CDR3 DNA: TGTGCCAGCAGCCCTTCCCCCACGACAGGCTGGGCCAGGGCTGAGACCCAGTACTTC. Translation gives CASSPSPTTGWARAETQYF.

This clone was counted many times. The chain recombines TRBV21-1 with TRBJ2-7. TRBV21-1 is shown as a pseudogene. CDR3 size: 17 residues. This chain's CDR3 is CASSKGDPEASLIEQYF. The CDR3 DNA is TGTGCCAGCAGCAAAGGAGACCCAGAAGCAAGTCTCATCGAGCAGTACTTC.

This clone was observed a handful of times. The V call is TRBV5-4, the J call TRBJ2-7; TRBD1 matches 10 bases. The CDR3 runs to 16 residues. The germline V gene has CDR1 SGHNT and CDR2 YYREEE (reference sequence). V lost 4 bases, J lost 4 bases, and 11 bases stayed unmatched. The CDR3 nucleotides read TGTGCCAGCAGCGTACACCGGGACAGGGGAGCTTACGAGCAGTACTTC. Amino acid sequence: CASSVHRDRGAYEQYF.

The J gene is TRBJ1-1, the V gene TRBV6-6; D gene uncertain. The germline V gene has CDR1 MNHNY and CDR2 SVGAGI (reference sequence). V was pared by 6 bases and J by 1 base, with 15 bases between. The CDR3 covers 15 residues. This chain's CDR3 is CASRVGGMGNTEAFF. CDR3 in DNA: TGTGCCAGCAGGGTGGGAGGTATGGGGAACACTGAAGCTTTCTTT.

V gene TRBV29-1 combines with J gene TRBJ2-3; D is possibly TRBD1 (6 bases). With 8 bases removed from V and 0 bases from J, the gap between germline ends came to 18 bases. The V gene's germline CDR1 is SQVTM and CDR2 ANQGSEA. There are 15 residues in the CDR3. This CDR3 is CSSRTQGRSTDTQYF. CDR3 in DNA: TGCAGCTCGAGAACCCAGGGGCGCAGCACAGATACGCAGTATTTT.

The chain is built from TRBV27 and TRBJ1-6, with D perhaps TRBD1 (6 bases). The germline V gene encodes CDR1 MNHEY and CDR2 SMNVEV (reference sequence). With 2 bases removed from V and 0 bases from J, the gap between germline ends came to 8 bases. There are 16 residues in the CDR3. The DNA of the CDR3 is TGTGCCAGCAGTTTAAGAGGGGGCTCCTATAATTCACCCCTCCACTTT. This codes for CASSLRGGSYNSPLHF.

This clone was picked up a small number of times. The chain couples TRBV5-8 to TRBJ2-5, with 11 bases lining up with TRBD1. Unmatched junction bases numbered 5, after V lost 3 bases and J lost 4 bases. The CDR3 is 15 residues long. Per germline, CDR1 SGHTS and CDR2 YDEGEE. The CDR3 DNA follows: TGTGCCAGCAGCTATGCCGGGACAGGGGGAGAGACCCAGTACTTC. It encodes CASSYAGTGGETQYF.

This clone has only a few counts. The same CDR3 can be traced to other DNA sequences in this sample. The chain carries TRBV2 and TRBJ2-5; the D gene is possibly TRBD1 (6 bases). Trimming removed 4 bases at V and 4 bases at J, with 10 bases between. This CDR3 spans 13 amino acids. CDR1 is SNHLY, CDR2 FYNNEI, per germline. CDR3 loop: CASSAEGVETQYF. Written as DNA, the CDR3 is TGTGCCAGCAGTGCTGAGGGGGTAGAGACCCAGTACTTC. Drawing the rest from reference TRBV2 and TRBJ2-5, the complete variable domain is EPEVTQTPSHQVTQMGQEVILRCVPISNHLYFYWYRQILGQKVEFLVSFYNNEISEKSEIFDDQFSVERPDGSNFTLKIRSTKLEDSAMYFCASSAEGVETQYFGPGTRLLVL.

This rearrangement joins TRBV5-4 to TRBJ2-7; 7 positions match TRBD2. This CDR3 spans 15 amino acids. Germline-derived CDR1 and CDR2 are SGHNT and YYREEE (reference sequence). Trimming removed 4 bases from V and 2 bases from J; junction bases left unmatched: 9. Here the CDR3 DNA reads TGTGCCAGCAGCCACCGTCGGGACTATCCCTACGAGCAGTACTTC. Protein product: CASSHRRDYPYEQYF. Using reference TRBV5-4 and TRBJ2-7 for the parts outside the CDR3, the full variable domain is ETGVTQSPTHLIKTRGQQVTLRCSSQSGHNTVSWYQQALGQGPQFIFQYYREEENGRGNFPPRFSGLQFPNYSSELNVNALELDDSALYLCASSHRRDYPYEQYFGPGTRLTVT.

This clone was picked up a small number of times. This rearrangement joins TRBV9 to TRBJ1-1; the D gene is possibly TRBD1 (5 bases). Trimming left V 4 bases short and J 1 base short, with 14 bases between. Looked up from germline, CDR1 is SGDLS and CDR2 is YYNGEE. CDR3 length: 15 residues. CDR3 in DNA: TGTGCCAGCAGCCCCTCAGGGACGACGAACACTGAAGCTTTCTTT. Encoded protein: CASSPSGTTNTEAFF.

This clone showed up just a few times. The gene calls are TRBV4-3 and TRBJ1-2; TRBD1 matches at 8 bases. The CDR3 totals 16 residues. Germline-derived CDR1 and CDR2 are LGHNA and YSLEER. V gave up 0 bases and J gave up 7 bases; unmatched junction bases: 10. The CDR3 sequence: CASSQEYQGAHRGYTF. For the CDR3, the DNA is TGCGCCAGCAGCCAAGAATATCAGGGGGCGCATCGTGGCTACACCTTC.

This chain uses TRBV18 with TRBJ1-2; D remains unclear. This CDR3 has 14 residues. Germline V CDR1 and CDR2: KGHSH, LQKENI. Deletions cut 3 bases from V and 3 bases from J, with 11 bases between. CDR3 amino acids: CASSPPGVDYGYTF. Here the CDR3 DNA reads TGTGCCAGCTCACCGCCCGGGGTGGACTATGGCTACACCTTC. Full variable domain (missing parts from reference TRBV18 and TRBJ1-2): NAGVMQNPRHLVRRRGQEARLRCSPMKGHSHVYWYRQLPEEGLKFMVYLQKENIIDESGMPKERFSAEFPKEGPSILRIQQVVRGDSAAYFCASSPPGVDYGYTFGSGTRLTVV.

This clone has ten or more counts. The chain combines TRBV29-1 with TRBJ2-3, with a weak D call TRBD1 (6 bases). This CDR3 comprises 13 residues. V lost 3 bases and J 6 bases, leaving 13 bases between the germline ends. The germline CDR1 and CDR2 sequences are SQVTM and ANQGSEA. For the CDR3, the DNA is TGCAGCGTTGAGGGGGCCCCCACTGATACGCAGTATTTT. It yields the protein CSVEGAPTDTQYF.

This clone showed up many times. This sample also contains other DNA sequences that code for the same CDR3. CDR3 sequence reads: CASSPGDTQYF. The CDR3 DNA follows: TGTGCCAGCTCACCAGGCGATACGCAGTATTTT. The rearrangement links TRBV18 to TRBJ2-3; D is unclear. Germline V lookup: CDR1 KGHSH, CDR2 LQKENI. The CDR3 extends over 11 amino acids. V gave up 2 bases and J gave up 6 bases, with 3 bases separating them.

The gene calls are TRBV9 and TRBJ2-5, with D possibly called TRBD1 or TRBD2 (6 bases each). The CDR3 spans 15 residues. The germline V gene encodes CDR1 SGDLS and CDR2 YYNGEE. Trimming took 4 bases from V and 2 from J, leaving 15 bases between them. DNA of the CDR3: TGTGCCAGCAGCAGGTCCGGGGGCCGGCAAGAGACCCAGTACTTC. Translation: CASSRSGGRQETQYF.

CDR3 nucleotide sequence: TGTGCCAGCAGCGTAGGCGGGGGGCCTGTGACCCAGTACTTC. Translating gives CASSVGGGPVTQYF. The rearrangement links TRBV9 to TRBJ2-5; 8 nucleotides line up with TRBD2. The length of the CDR3 is 14 residues. Looked up from germline, CDR1 is SGDLS and CDR2 is YYNGEE. Trimming took 0 bases from V and 7 from J; bases not matched to a gene: 5.

As concerns this clone: The junction shows a germline mismatch at one end, possibly a read error. The gene calls are TRBV5-4 and TRBJ1-4, with a weak D call TRBD1 (5 bases). This CDR3 has 12 residues. CDR1 is SGHNT and CDR2 is YYREEE in the germline V gene (reference sequence). The CDR3 nucleotides read TGTGCCACCAGCAGGGCTAATGAAAAACTGTTTTTT. Translation: CATSRANEKLFF. Full variable domain (missing parts from reference TRBV5-4 and TRBJ1-4): ETGVTQSPTHLIKTRGQQVTLRCSSQSGHNTVSWYQQALGQGPQFIFQYYREEENGRGNFPPRFSGLQFPNYSSELNVNALELDDSALYLCATSRANEKLFFGSGTQLSVL.

This clone was counted at least ten times. The chain combines TRBV28 with TRBJ1-3; tentative D call: TRBD1 (6 bases). Germline CDR1 and CDR2: MDHEN and SYDVKM. This CDR3 has 16 amino acids. V was clipped by 6 bases and J by 4 bases, with 19 bases between them. CDR3 DNA: TGTGCCAGCAGAACTCCAGGGGAGCAATCCGGAAACACCATATATTTT. Its translation is CASRTPGEQSGNTIYF.